This TCR beta chain was captured in a study of blood T cell repertoires in COVID-19. The wider study: Samples of COVID-19 (acute and convalescent) were obtained from the United States, Italy and Spain. The cDNA or gDNA used as material had been derived from T cells, B-cell-depleted T cells, or PBMCs.

The authors' processing: Counts of nucleated cells, estimated from reference gene primer amplification, were obtained. The protocol was immunoSEQ multiplex PCR, while the TCRdb copy is restricted to in-frame clones and leaves out a portion. V and J calls and clone size follow that table, whereas D and trimming were derived from the DNA. Of more than 150,000 clones listed, about 87% are singletons. V lost 2 bases and J 0 bases, leaving 9 bases between the germline ends. Germline V gene data show CDR1 as SGHRS and CDR2 as YFSETQ. This CDR3 spans 16 amino acids. The TCR was taken from a man aged 35 to 55 with active or convalescent COVID-19. This chain uses TRBV5-1 with TRBJ2-6; no clear D gene. The sequencing sample was made of peripheral blood. The CDR3 DNA sequence: TGCGCCAGCAGCTTCACGACGGGCTCTGGGGCCAACGTCCTGACTTTC. Translated: CASSFTTGSGANVLTF.